These 19 T cell receptor beta chains originate from one sample sequenced in a study of human CD8 memory T cell subsets. Libraries targeted TCR beta using 5' RACE with UMIs. TCRdb reworked the 5' RACE reads into one entry per CDR3 protein, no DNA. The table gives 8,500 to 10,000 distinct CDR3 sequences; the top ten clones make up roughly 22% of it. Sequencing used CD8+ T cells from PBMCs. The source is a human donor in good health.

The chain recombines TRBV6-5 with TRBJ1-2; TCRdb reports TRBD1, a call that lacks DNA to check it against. Germline V CDR1 and CDR2: MNHEY, SVGAGI. The CDR3 runs 14 residues. The CDR3 reads CASSYPTGNGGYTF.

The rearrangement links TRBV5-5 to TRBJ2-1; TCRdb's D gene call, TRBD1, goes unchecked for lack of DNA. The CDR3 runs to 16 residues. Germline V lookup: CDR1 SGHKS, CDR2 YYEKEE (reference sequence). The CDR3 loop reads CASSGGTGRGYNEQFF.

J is TRBJ2-3 and V is TRBV28; TCRdb's assignment of TRBD2 cannot be checked, as there is no DNA. This CDR3 has 17 residues. Germline CDR1 and CDR2: MDHEN and SYDVKM. The CDR3: CASSFVGADWNTDTQYF.

The J gene is TRBJ2-3, the V gene TRBV5-6; the TRBD2 assignment by TCRdb is unverifiable without DNA. From germline, CDR1 is SGHDT and CDR2 YYEEEE. CDR3 length equals 16 residues. The CDR3 loop reads CASSLGGGGRRDTQYF.

Measured by frequency, this clonotype is medium-sized. This chain connects TRBV6-2 or TRBV6-3 to TRBJ2-1; TCRdb returns TRBD2, unconfirmable since there is no DNA. CDR3 size: 14 residues. Looked up from germline, CDR1 is MNHEY and CDR2 is SVGEGT. CDR3 in amino acids: CASSYTGRYNEQFF.

The V call is TRBV7-8, the J call TRBJ2-3; TCRdb designates TRBD1, a call that cannot be tested without DNA. The length of the CDR3 is 15 residues. The germline V gene encodes CDR1 SGHVS and CDR2 FQNEAQ. CDR3 region: CASSGDSASTDTQYF.

The chain uses TRBV27 and TRBJ2-1; TCRdb selects TRBD1, and the lack of DNA leaves this call unchecked. Germline lookup yields CDR1 MNHEY and CDR2 SMNVEV (reference sequence). The CDR3 consists of 17 residues. The CDR3 reads CASSLLVGQEGSNEQFF.

The chain has TRBV4-2 and TRBJ1-1; TCRdb selects TRBD1, and the lack of DNA leaves this call unchecked. The germline gives CDR1 LGHNA, CDR2 YNFKEQ. The CDR3 extends over 15 amino acids. CDR3 amino acids: CASSQDIEGGTEAFF.

Its frequency marks this clonotype as medium-sized. The chain uses TRBV6-4 and TRBJ2-1. Per the germline V gene, CDR1 is MRHNA and CDR2 is SNTAGT. The CDR3 extends over 13 amino acids. The CDR3 here is CASSDSNENEQFF.

This CDR3 is CASSSYDREKLFF. The rearrangement joins TRBV6-6 to TRBJ1-4. The CDR3 sequence is 13 residues long. Germline V gene lookup returns CDR1 MNHNY and CDR2 SVGAGI (reference sequence).

V gene TRBV28 combines with J gene TRBJ1-5; TCRdb names TRBD1, which stays unverified in the absence of DNA. Germline lookup yields CDR1 MDHEN and CDR2 SYDVKM. CDR3 length: 14 amino acids. CDR3 residues: CASTWTRSNQPQHF.

The chain carries TRBV5-1 and TRBJ2-7; TCRdb names TRBD1, which stays unverified in the absence of DNA. This CDR3 has 14 amino acids. Germline V CDR1 and CDR2: SGHRS, YFSETQ. CDR3 in amino acids: CASSPPGRQDEQYF.

The rearrangement links TRBV29-1 to TRBJ2-1; checking the TCRdb D call of TRBD1 is not possible without DNA. This CDR3 contains 17 residues. Per germline, CDR1 SQVTM and CDR2 ANQGSEA. This CDR3 is CSVEATVQGVSYNEQFF.

This clonotype is medium-sized by frequency. The chain combines TRBV27 with TRBJ2-1; TCRdb lists TRBD1, though no DNA is available to test this call. Germline V gene lookup returns CDR1 MNHEY and CDR2 SMNVEV (reference sequence). The CDR3 sequence is 16 residues long. The CDR3 protein is CASSLLLGTGYNEQFF.

CDR3 amino acids: CASRATGGERISNQPQHF. V usage is TRBV6-1 and J usage is TRBJ1-5; TCRdb indicates TRBD1, and absent DNA this call remains unverified. Per germline, CDR1 MNHNS and CDR2 SASEGT. The CDR3 sequence is 18 residues long.

Judged by frequency, this clonotype is medium-sized. This chain links TRBV14 with TRBJ2-1. The CDR3 runs to 12 residues. The germline gives CDR1 SGHDN, CDR2 FVKESK. The CDR3 loop is CASSFSYNEQFF.

The J gene is TRBJ2-1, the V gene TRBV29-1; TCRdb's D call, TRBD2, is unchecked because there is no DNA. Germline V gene sequence: CDR1 SQVTM, CDR2 ANQGSEA. CDR3 length: 18 residues. The CDR3 is CSVEGWISGPSSYNEQFF.

V and J are TRBV19 and TRBJ1-1; checking the TCRdb D call of TRBD1 is not possible without DNA. This CDR3 contains 14 residues. The germline gives CDR1 LNHDA, CDR2 SQIVND (reference sequence). This chain's CDR3 is CASSIVPEGTEAFF.

The rearrangement joins TRBV29-1 to TRBJ1-3; the D gene TCRdb calls, TRBD1, cannot be checked with no DNA. CDR1 and CDR2 from the germline V gene are SQVTM and ANQGSEA. The CDR3 has 17 amino acids. This CDR3 is CSVADTGTGNYGNTIYF.